This T cell receptor beta chain was sequenced for a study of T cell changes during pregnancy in multiple sclerosis. The table came from immunoSEQ multiplex PCR; TCRdb's copy has only in-frame clones and leaves some out. The sample consists of tens of thousands of clones, 85% to 95% of them appearing once. Per the germline V gene, CDR1 is SGHRS and CDR2 is YFSETQ. Deletions cut 1 base from V and 0 bases from J, with 10 bases between. The CDR3 covers 16 residues. Sequenced here: peripheral blood, sampled in the third trimester of pregnancy. The chain uses TRBV5-1 and TRBJ2-2, with D unclear. This receptor was identified in a female donor in good health, enrolled as a control in a pregnancy study. This chain's CDR3 is CASSLLALSNTGELFF. DNA for the CDR3: TGCGCCAGCAGCTTGCTTGCACTATCGAACACCGGGGAGCTGTTTTTT.